This T cell receptor (beta chain) derives from a study of shared clonotypes between healthy human individuals. This clone was found once. CDR1 is MNHNS and CDR2 is SASEGT in the germline V gene. This CDR3 is 14 amino acids long. V lost 6 bases and J lost 2, with 11 bases in between. Genomic DNA per cell subset filled all wells of several immunoSEQ plates. The assay was immunoSEQ multiplex PCR, and TCRdb's table has in-frame clones only and misses some. In the table there are hundreds of thousands of clones, roughly three quarters of which are singletons. This receptor was obtained from a woman aged 40 to 50 in good health. Some clones in this sample may be carry-over from other donors' samples. What was sequenced was PBMCs. The V gene is TRBV6-1, the J gene TRBJ2-1; a possible D gene is TRBD2 (5 bases). CDR3 amino acids: CASSPTGTYNEQFF. In DNA, the CDR3 is TGTGCCAGCAGCCCTACCGGGACCTACAATGAGCAGTTCTTC.